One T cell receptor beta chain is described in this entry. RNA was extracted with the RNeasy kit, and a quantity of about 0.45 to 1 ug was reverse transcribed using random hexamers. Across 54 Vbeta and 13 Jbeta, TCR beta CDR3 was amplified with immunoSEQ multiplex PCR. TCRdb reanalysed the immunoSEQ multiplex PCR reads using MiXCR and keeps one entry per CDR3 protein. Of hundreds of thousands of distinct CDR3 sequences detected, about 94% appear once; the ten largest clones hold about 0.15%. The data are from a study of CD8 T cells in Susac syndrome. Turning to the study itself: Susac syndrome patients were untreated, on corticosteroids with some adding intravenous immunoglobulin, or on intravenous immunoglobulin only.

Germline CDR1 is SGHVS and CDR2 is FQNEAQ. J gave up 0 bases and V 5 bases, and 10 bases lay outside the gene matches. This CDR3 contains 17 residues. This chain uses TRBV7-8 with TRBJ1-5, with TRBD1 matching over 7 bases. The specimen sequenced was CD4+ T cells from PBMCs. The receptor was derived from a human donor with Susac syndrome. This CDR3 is CASSTFDRAYSNQPQHF. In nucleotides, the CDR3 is TGTGCCAGCAGCACCTTTGACAGGGCCTATAGCAATCAGCCCCAGCATTTT. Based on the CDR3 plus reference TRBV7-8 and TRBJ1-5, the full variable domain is GAGVSQSPRYKVAKRGQDVALRCDPISGHVSLFWYQQALGQGPEFLTYFQNEAQLDKSGLPSDRFFAERPEGSVSTLKIQRTQQEDSAVYLCASSTFDRAYSNQPQHFGDGTRLSIL.